This T cell receptor (beta chain) is from a study of neoadjuvant anti-PD-1 for oral cavity cancer. Overall study: Around day 43, patients without progression received a fourth nivolumab dose before surgery. Study-level findings and limits: TCR analyses covered only three patients per response group.

PBMC libraries mostly used around 510 ng of input genomic DNA, with six replicates per sample. TCRdb's copy holds only in-frame clones and misses some; the assay was immunoSEQ multiplex PCR. The sample contains about 14,000 clones, 62% of which appear only once. No culture or expansion preceded analysis of these blood cells. In this sample, this clone turned up a few times. Its antigen is unknown. CDR1 SGHNT and CDR2 YYREEE come from the germline V gene (reference sequence). Deletions cut 4 bases from V and 10 bases from J, with 24 bases between. The CDR3 spans 17 residues. The chain is built from TRBV5-4 and TRBJ1-6; D is perhaps TRBD1 (5 bases). The receptor's source is a person between 35 and 79 years old with oral cavity squamous cell carcinoma. The specimen comprised PBMCs, sampled before nivolumab (anti-PD-1) treatment. CDR3 bases: TGTGCCAGCAGCCCAACGAAGGGAGGAGGGGTAGTATCACCCCTCCACTTT. Translated, it gives CASSPTKGGGVVSPLHF.